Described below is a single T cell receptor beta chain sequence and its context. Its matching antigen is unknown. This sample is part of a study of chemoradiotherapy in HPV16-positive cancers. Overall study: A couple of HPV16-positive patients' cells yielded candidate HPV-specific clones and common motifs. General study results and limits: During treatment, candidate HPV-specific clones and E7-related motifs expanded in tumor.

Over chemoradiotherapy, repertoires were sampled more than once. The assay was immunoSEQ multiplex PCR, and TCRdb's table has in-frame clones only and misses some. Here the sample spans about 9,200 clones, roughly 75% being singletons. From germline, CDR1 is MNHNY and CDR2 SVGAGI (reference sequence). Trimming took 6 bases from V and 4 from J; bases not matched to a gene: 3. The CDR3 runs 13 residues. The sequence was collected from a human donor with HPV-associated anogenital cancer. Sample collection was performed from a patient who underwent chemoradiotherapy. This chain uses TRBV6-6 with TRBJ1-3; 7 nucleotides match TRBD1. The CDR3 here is CASSRGQGNTIYF. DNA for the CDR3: TGTGCCAGCAGCCGGGGACAGGGAAACACCATATATTTT.